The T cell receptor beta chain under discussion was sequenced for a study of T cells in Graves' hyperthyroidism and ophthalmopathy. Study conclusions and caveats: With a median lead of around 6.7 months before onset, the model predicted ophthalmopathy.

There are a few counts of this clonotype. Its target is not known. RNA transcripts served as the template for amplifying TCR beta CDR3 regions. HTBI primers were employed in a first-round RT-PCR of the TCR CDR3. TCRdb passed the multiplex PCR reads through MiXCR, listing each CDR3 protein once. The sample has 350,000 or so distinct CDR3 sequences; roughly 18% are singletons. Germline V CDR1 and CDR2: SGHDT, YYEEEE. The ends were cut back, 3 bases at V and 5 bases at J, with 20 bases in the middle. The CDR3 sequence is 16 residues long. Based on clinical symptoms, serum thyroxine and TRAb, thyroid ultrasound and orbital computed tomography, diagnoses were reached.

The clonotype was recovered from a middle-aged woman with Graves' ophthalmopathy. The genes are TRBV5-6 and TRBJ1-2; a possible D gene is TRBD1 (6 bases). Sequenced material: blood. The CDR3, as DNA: TGTGCCAGCAGCTCCACCGCGTGGGGGGCGGGTTATGGCTACACCTTC. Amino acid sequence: CASSSTAWGAGYGYTF.